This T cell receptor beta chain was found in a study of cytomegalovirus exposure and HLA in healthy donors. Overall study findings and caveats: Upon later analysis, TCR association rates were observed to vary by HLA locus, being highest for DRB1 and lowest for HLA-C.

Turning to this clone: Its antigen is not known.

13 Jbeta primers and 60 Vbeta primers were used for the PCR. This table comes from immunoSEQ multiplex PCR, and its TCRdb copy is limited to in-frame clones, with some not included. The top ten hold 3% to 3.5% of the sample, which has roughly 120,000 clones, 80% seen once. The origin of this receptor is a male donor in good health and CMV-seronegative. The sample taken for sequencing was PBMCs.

CDR3 residues: CATKGLFQGGDTQYF. The CDR3 region has the DNA TGTGCCACCAAAGGGTTGTTCCAGGGGGGAGATACGCAGTATTTT. V and J are TRBV2 and TRBJ2-3, with a weak D call TRBD1 (7 bases). CDR3 length: 15 amino acids. Trimming shortened V by 10 bases and J by 5 bases, and 22 bases separated the two germline ends. Germline CDR1 reads SNHLY; CDR2 reads FYNNEI.